This T cell receptor (beta chain) was sequenced for a study of healthy donors' naive CD4 and CD8 T cells. General study points: Reportedly, most V and J gene segments showed naive CD4+ versus CD8+ bias.

Germline CDR1 KGHSH, CDR2 LQKENI. V gave up 2 bases and J gave up 2 bases, with 4 bases separating them. This CDR3 has 13 residues. A word on this clonotype: Its antigen is unidentified.

A linear amplification protocol produced the TCR libraries from 400 to 550 ng of total RNA. TCRdb reprocessed the reads via MiXCR and lists one record per CDR3 protein. This sample yields 200,000 or so distinct CDR3 sequences, of which 65% to 75% are seen a single time; around 2% belongs to the top ten. Sequenced sample: naive CD4+ and CD8+ T cells sorted from blood, pooled from several donors. V usage is TRBV18 and J usage is TRBJ1-5, with D hard to call. The TCR was taken from a pool of human donors in good health; the sample pools cells from several healthy donors. This CDR3 is CASSPTGNQPQHF. The CDR3 DNA reads as TGTGCCAGCTCACCAACAGGCAATCAGCCCCAGCATTTT.